One sample yielded the 17 T cell receptor beta chains listed below, sequenced in a study of T cell responses to AZD1222 COVID-19 vaccine (dated by TCRdb to the early 2020s). Interpreted using the paper, the time point label stands for: baseline before first vaccination. This sample's treatment or condition label indicates: meningococcal conjugate vaccine given as trial control. Library prep was done by the immunoSEQ multiplex PCR assay. The source is immuneACCESS, and TCRdb retained only in-frame sequences with V and J called. Part of the clones is not carried over; for the studies checked, unresolved V genes explain less than half of this, and the remainder is unexplained. Present in this sample are about 110,000 clones, more than 70% of which were seen just once. The top ten clones comprise approximately 3.1% of the sample. The source material was peripheral blood, sampled on day 0 of MenACWY control vaccination. Every receptor here comes from an adult in good health.

The chain links TRBV5-4 to TRBJ2-7, with D perhaps matching TRBD2 (6 bases). The V gene lost 1 base and the J gene lost 0 bases, with 14 bases spanning the gap. The CDR3 has 16 residues. The germline gives CDR1 SGHNT, CDR2 YYREEE (reference sequence). CDR3 residues: CASSLSGGASSYEQYF. CDR3 nucleotide sequence: TGTGCCAGCAGCTTGTCGGGCGGGGCAAGCTCCTACGAGCAGTACTTC.

In its sample, this clone was seen once. The genes are TRBV19 and TRBJ1-1; 10 nucleotides line up with TRBD1. With 8 bases clipped from V and 4 bases from J, the junction kept 7 bases outside the gene matches. This CDR3 comprises 14 residues. Germline lookup yields CDR1 LNHDA and CDR2 SQIVND (reference sequence). This CDR3 reads CASSGGQGGTEAFF. DNA for the CDR3: TGTGCCAGTTCTGGCGGACAGGGGGGCACTGAAGCTTTCTTT.

This chain joins TRBV9 and TRBJ2-2, with D unclear. The CDR3 covers 13 residues. V lost 0 bases, J lost 7 bases, and 7 bases lay in between. Germline loops: CDR1 SGDLS, CDR2 YYNGEE. CDR3: CASSVVGDGELFF. As DNA, the CDR3 is TGTGCCAGCAGCGTAGTAGGCGACGGGGAGCTGTTTTTT.

This clone appeared once. This chain connects TRBV7-9 to TRBJ1-6; D is perhaps TRBD1 (5 bases). This CDR3 comprises 14 residues. With 2 bases removed from V and 7 bases from J, the gap between germline ends came to 9 bases. Germline V lookup: CDR1 SEHNR, CDR2 FQNEAQ (reference sequence). DNA for the CDR3: TGTGCCAGCAGCTTAATCGCAGGGAATTCACCCCTCCACTTT. It encodes CASSLIAGNSPLHF.

The genes are TRBV9 and TRBJ2-6; D unclear. Looked up from germline, CDR1 is SGDLS and CDR2 is YYNGEE. V lost 3 bases and J 0 bases, leaving 7 bases between the germline ends. CDR3 size: 15 residues. This chain's CDR3 is CASSGLGSGANVLTF. Written as DNA, the CDR3 is TGTGCCAGCAGCGGACTGGGCTCTGGGGCCAACGTCCTGACTTTC.

The rearrangement links TRBV5-1 to TRBJ2-7, with D perhaps given as TRBD1 or TRBD2 (5 bases each). The CDR3 extends over 15 amino acids. V was pared by 4 bases and J by 3 bases, with 17 bases between. The germline gives CDR1 SGHRS, CDR2 YFSETQ. CDR3 nucleotide sequence: TGCGCCAGCAGCCAGACCGCCGGGGACGGCTACGAGCAGTACTTC. Translated, it gives CASSQTAGDGYEQYF.

This sequence joins TRBV7-3 and TRBJ2-3; D gene unclear. Germline values: CDR1 SGHTA, CDR2 FQGTGA. Trimming removed 5 bases from V and 5 bases from J, with 8 bases in between. The CDR3 sequence is 12 residues long. The CDR3 sequence: CASSPRGDTQYF. The CDR3 DNA follows: TGTGCCAGCAGCCCGAGAGGAGATACGCAGTATTTT.

The V gene is TRBV7-8, the J gene TRBJ2-3; the match to TRBD2 covers 8 bases. The ends lost 6 bases at V and 6 bases at J; junction bases unmatched: 14. Germline values: CDR1 SGHVS, CDR2 FQNEAQ. The CDR3 is made up of 16 amino acids. CDR3 bases: TGTGCCAGCAGTTACAACTCGGGGGGGCCAGGGGATACGCAGTATTTT. As protein: CASSYNSGGPGDTQYF.

The chain combines TRBV6-1 with TRBJ1-6; D perhaps matches TRBD1 (6 bases). Germline values: CDR1 MNHNS, CDR2 SASEGT. Trimming removed 2 bases from V and 4 bases from J, with 15 bases in between. The CDR3 covers 17 residues. Here the CDR3 DNA reads TGTGCCAGCAGTGAAAAGGGTAGGACAGCGTATAATTCACCCCTCCACTTT. This gives the protein CASSEKGRTAYNSPLHF.

This chain uses TRBV12-3 or TRBV12-4 with TRBJ1-1; no reliable D call. Trimming stripped 1 base from V and 1 base from J, with 4 bases between. CDR3 length equals 13 residues. CDR3 residues: CASSLGRNTEAFF. Here the CDR3 DNA reads TGTGCCAGCAGTTTAGGACGGAACACTGAAGCTTTCTTT.

The chain combines TRBV5-1 with TRBJ1-6; D gene uncertain. This CDR3 is built from 13 residues. CDR1 and CDR2 (germline): SGHRS, YFSETQ. Trimming took 4 bases from V and 9 from J, leaving 11 bases between them. The CDR3 loop reads CASSPGLGSPLHF. CDR3 in DNA: TGCGCCAGCAGCCCCGGATTGGGTTCACCCCTCCACTTT.

The chain joins TRBV11-1 to TRBJ2-1; D is unresolved. The CDR3 spans 13 residues. Germline CDR1 and CDR2: SGHAT and FQDESV (reference sequence). The ends were cut back, 4 bases at V and 0 bases at J, with 4 bases in the middle. The CDR3 here is CASSSSSYNEQFF. CDR3 in DNA: TGTGCCAGCAGCTCTAGCTCCTACAATGAGCAGTTCTTC. The full variable domain, rest sourced from reference TRBV11-1 and TRBJ2-1, is EAEVAQSPRYKITEKSQAVAFWCDPISGHATLYWYRQILGQGPELLVQFQDESVVDDSQLPKDRFSAERLKGVDSTLKIQPAELGDSAMYLCASSSSSYNEQFFGPGTRLTVL.

The chain carries TRBV29-1 and TRBJ2-1, with D unclear. The CDR3 sequence is 17 residues long. The germline gives CDR1 SQVTM, CDR2 ANQGSEA. V lost 3 bases, J lost 0 bases, and 18 bases lay in between. The CDR3: CSVDRFVRISSYNEQFF. The CDR3 region has the DNA TGCAGCGTTGATCGGTTTGTGCGGATCAGCTCCTACAATGAGCAGTTCTTC.

This chain uses TRBV20-1 with TRBJ1-2, with D uncertain. The V and J ends lost 3 bases and 6 bases respectively, with 14 bases between them. Germline CDR1 DFQATT, CDR2 SNEGSKA (reference sequence). There are 13 residues in the CDR3. The CDR3 here is CSASRLGPDGYTF. CDR3 nucleotides: TGCAGTGCTAGTAGACTCGGACCGGATGGCTACACCTTC.

The chain links TRBV7-3 to TRBJ1-1; TRBD1 is a possible D gene (5 bases). The V end lost 4 bases, the J end lost 2 bases, and 11 bases lay between the germline ends. CDR1 SGHTA and CDR2 FQGTGA come from the germline V gene. The CDR3 has 14 amino acids. The CDR3, as DNA: TGTGCCAGCAGCTCGGGACCCTCAAACACTGAAGCTTTCTTT. This encodes CASSSGPSNTEAFF.

V is TRBV4-1 and J is TRBJ1-5; maybe TRBD1 (6 bases). The CDR3 is made up of 15 amino acids. With 0 bases removed from V and 3 bases from J, the gap between germline ends came to 9 bases. Germline lookup yields CDR1 MGHRA and CDR2 YSYEKL. The CDR3 DNA follows: TGCGCCAGCAGCCAAGATGGACAGCCCAATCAGCCCCAGCATTTT. This gives the protein CASSQDGQPNQPQHF.

In regard to this clone: This CDR3 is also generated by other DNA sequences in the sample. The chain couples TRBV7-9 to TRBJ1-4, with D hard to call. The CDR3 covers 11 residues. CDR1 and CDR2 (germline): SEHNR, FQNEAQ (reference sequence). Trimming removed 2 bases at V and 7 bases at J, with 2 bases between. The CDR3 here is CASSLSEKLFF. In nucleotides, the CDR3 is TGTGCCAGCAGCTTAAGTGAAAAACTGTTTTTT.